These 22 T cell receptor beta chains were all obtained from the same sample, sequenced in a study of identical twins. MiXCR was run by TCRdb on the 5' RACE reads, yielding one entry per CDR3 protein. The table records some 690,000 distinct CDR3 sequences, approximately 22% of them present only once. The same sample was also studied in work on T cells expressing NK-cell markers.

Sequencing was performed on PBMCs. The receptors were sampled from a woman between 18 and 30 years old in good health.

The CDR3 DNA follows: TGTGCCAGTAAGACTAGCGTTTACGGGGAGCTGTTTTTT. Its translation: CASKTSVYGELFF. This chain uses TRBV19 with TRBJ2-2; 8 bases align to TRBD2. Per the germline V gene, CDR1 is LNHDA and CDR2 is SQIVND (reference sequence). The CDR3 loop spans 13 amino acids. The J segment lost 7 bases and the V segment lost 7 bases, leaving 5 bases of the junction unmatched.

V and J are TRBV12-3 or TRBV12-4 and TRBJ1-4; TRBD1 matches at 7 bases. The CDR3 totals 15 residues. The junction had 10 bases not matched to a gene; V was cut back by 6 bases and J by 6 bases. The CDR3 sequence is CASSPSDRKHEKLFF. In nucleotides, the CDR3 is TGTGCCAGCAGCCCTTCGGACAGGAAACATGAAAAACTGTTTTTT.

V usage is TRBV6-1 and J usage is TRBJ1-1; 7 nucleotides agree with TRBD1. The germline gives CDR1 MNHNS, CDR2 SASEGT. V lost 3 bases, J lost 11 bases, and 6 bases stayed unmatched. This CDR3 has 12 amino acids. The DNA of the CDR3 is TGTGCCAGCAGTGAGTCGACAGGGACCGCTTTCTTT. Translating gives CASSESTGTAFF.

A few counts support this clonotype. The chain combines TRBV5-1 with TRBJ2-7; maybe TRBD1 (5 bases). The CDR3 totals 14 residues. Per germline, CDR1 SGHRS and CDR2 YFSETQ. V dropped 0 bases and J dropped 1 base, with 8 bases sitting between them. The DNA for the CDR3 is TGCGCCAGCAGCTTGGCTAGGGGATCCTACGAGCAGTACTTC. This gives the protein CASSLARGSYEQYF.

The J gene is TRBJ1-2, the V gene TRBV9, with 8 nucleotides matching TRBD1. This CDR3 region has 15 residues. Trimming took 0 bases from V and 4 from J; bases not matched to a gene: 5. Germline V gene lookup returns CDR1 SGDLS and CDR2 YYNGEE. As DNA, the CDR3 is TGTGCCAGCAGCGTAGAGGGACAGGTTCTCTATGGCTACACCTTC. This encodes CASSVEGQVLYGYTF.

This clonotype was observed at least ten times. The CDR3 nucleotides read TGCAGCGTTGTGGGAAGTTCTGGCTACACCTTC. Its translation: CSVVGSSGYTF. The rearrangement uses TRBV29-1 and TRBJ1-2; D gene uncertain. This CDR3 comprises 11 residues. Germline-derived CDR1 and CDR2 are SQVTM and ANQGSEA. The V end lost 4 bases, the J end lost 7 bases, and 10 bases lay between the germline ends.

In this sample, this clonotype turned up a few times. This chain uses TRBV20-1 with TRBJ2-7; possible D gene TRBD1, 6 bases. Trimming pared 0 bases from V and 5 bases from J, leaving 17 bases between. CDR3 size: 15 residues. Germline CDR1 reads DFQATT; CDR2 reads SNEGSKA (reference sequence). The CDR3 DNA is TGCAGTGCTAGAGATCAAGGCAGGGGACGGGACGAGCAGTACTTC. This codes for CSARDQGRGRDEQYF.

This clonotype has more than one count but fewer than ten. The chain employs TRBV5-5 and TRBJ1-5; 9 nucleotides align to TRBD1. This CDR3 comprises 15 residues. Germline V gene sequence: CDR1 SGHKS, CDR2 YYEKEE (reference sequence). The J segment lost 4 bases and the V segment lost 0 bases, leaving 2 bases of the junction unmatched. The DNA of the CDR3 is TGTGCCAGCAGCTTGGAGGGACAGGGAAATCAGCCCCAGCATTTT. Translated: CASSLEGQGNQPQHF.

The table lists this clonotype with a few counts. This chain connects TRBV6-1 to TRBJ2-1, with 8 bases that match TRBD2. CDR1 MNHNS and CDR2 SASEGT come from the germline V gene. The CDR3 has 19 amino acids. V shed 6 bases, J shed 3 bases, and the junction held 19 bases outside the gene matches. The CDR3 DNA is TGTGCCAGCAGACTCCTCCCGCCGGGACTAGGCGGGGTCTACAATGAGCAGTTCTTC. Encoded protein: CASRLLPPGLGGVYNEQFF.

The V and J genes are TRBV9 and TRBJ2-7; 7 bases are shared with TRBD1. V shed 3 bases and J 0 bases; nucleotides not matched to a gene: 6. Germline V gene data show CDR1 as SGDLS and CDR2 as YYNGEE. The CDR3 runs 15 residues. CDR3 region: CASSASGTASYEQYF. The CDR3 DNA reads as TGTGCCAGCAGCGCCTCCGGGACAGCCTCCTACGAGCAGTACTTC.

In this sample, this clonotype turned up a few times. The chain employs TRBV7-9 and TRBJ2-7; TRBD2 agrees at 13 bases. Germline CDR1 is SEHNR and CDR2 is FQNEAQ (reference sequence). The length of the CDR3 is 15 residues. Trimming took 5 bases from V and 5 from J; bases not matched to a gene: 6. The CDR3 is CASSGRLAGGHEQYF. CDR3 in DNA: TGTGCCAGCAGCGGCAGACTAGCGGGGGGTCACGAGCAGTACTTC.

Ten or more counts support this clonotype. The chain is built from TRBV12-3 or TRBV12-4 and TRBJ1-2; D is uncertain. The CDR3 totals 12 residues. The ends were cut back, 2 bases at V and 8 bases at J, with 9 bases in the middle. This CDR3 reads CASSLIGTGYTF. In DNA, the CDR3 is TGTGCCAGCAGTTTAATAGGAACAGGCTACACCTTC.

The chain uses TRBV10-3 and TRBJ1-2; 7 bases are shared with TRBD1. V was clipped by 6 bases and J by 10 bases; unmatched bases: 5. Germline CDR1 and CDR2: ENHRY and SYGVKD. The CDR3 extends over 11 amino acids. DNA for the CDR3: TGTGCCATCAGGGGGACAGCAACCTACACCTTC. Translated, it gives CAIRGTATYTF.

The chain carries TRBV7-6 and TRBJ1-1; no clear D. Germline-derived CDR1 and CDR2 are SGHVS and FNYEAQ. The V gene lost 4 bases and the J gene lost 2 bases, with 11 bases spanning the gap. This CDR3 is 14 amino acids long. CDR3 amino acids: CASSWTPPNTEAFF. For the CDR3, the DNA is TGTGCCAGCAGCTGGACGCCCCCCAACACTGAAGCTTTCTTT.

This sequence joins TRBV7-8 and TRBJ2-6; 8 bases align to TRBD2. The CDR3 covers 16 residues. Per the germline V gene, CDR1 is SGHVS and CDR2 is FQNEAQ. V dropped 2 bases and J dropped 2; count of bases not matched to a gene: 2. CDR3 sequence: CASSLWGLAGANVLTF. CDR3 nucleotides: TGTGCCAGCAGCTTATGGGGACTAGCTGGGGCCAACGTCCTGACTTTC.

In its sample, this clonotype was seen a few times. The V call is TRBV9, the J call TRBJ2-1, with 7 bases aligning to TRBD1. The CDR3 has 13 amino acids. With V trimmed by 3 bases and J by 6 bases, 3 bases remained unmatched. Looked up from germline, CDR1 is SGDLS and CDR2 is YYNGEE. The CDR3 nucleotides are TGTGCCAGCAGCGCGACAGGGTTCAATGAGCAGTTCTTC. Translation gives CASSATGFNEQFF. The entire variable domain, with the rest obtained from reference TRBV9 and TRBJ2-1, is as follows: DSGVTQTPKHLITATGQRVTLRCSPRSGDLSVYWYQQSLDQGLQFLIQYYNGEERAKGNILERFSAQQFPDLHSELNLSSLELGDSALYFCASSATGFNEQFFGPGTRLTVL.

This clonotype has just a few counts. The chain combines TRBV20-1 with TRBJ2-7, with 8 bases lining up with TRBD2. J lost 1 base, V lost 6 bases, and 14 bases had no gene match. The CDR3 loop spans 16 amino acids. CDR1 and CDR2 from the germline V gene are DFQATT and SNEGSKA (reference sequence). The CDR3 sequence: CSALRSGTRGSYEQYF. DNA of the CDR3: TGCAGTGCCCTCCGATCCGGGACTAGGGGATCCTACGAGCAGTACTTC.

The V gene is TRBV6-1, the J gene TRBJ2-1; no firm D call. V lost 6 bases and J lost 6, with 12 bases in between. CDR1 is MNHNS and CDR2 is SASEGT in the germline V gene. The CDR3 is made up of 13 amino acids. The CDR3 sequence: CASSPYTFNEQFF. For the CDR3, the DNA is TGTGCCAGCAGCCCCTACACCTTCAATGAGCAGTTCTTC.

This clonotype came up many times. This chain uses TRBV7-9 with TRBJ2-7, with TRBD1 identical over 8 bases. Trimming removed 11 bases from V and 4 bases from J; junction bases left unmatched: 13. This CDR3 has 14 amino acids. Germline V gene sequence: CDR1 SEHNR, CDR2 FQNEAQ (reference sequence). The CDR3, as DNA: TGTGCCGGACGTAGCCAAGGGACAGGTTACGAGCAGTACTTC. This translates into CAGRSQGTGYEQYF.

The chain joins TRBV20-1 to TRBJ1-3; D gene ambiguous. The V gene's germline CDR1 is DFQATT and CDR2 SNEGSKA (reference sequence). The CDR3 has 16 residues. V lost 2 bases to trimming and J lost 0 bases, with 14 bases between them. CDR3 region: CSARIRTTSSGNTIYF. DNA for the CDR3: TGCAGTGCTAGAATCCGGACTACTAGCTCTGGAAACACCATATATTTT.

This clonotype was seen only a few times. V and J are TRBV7-3 and TRBJ2-1; D remains ambiguous. The CDR3 extends over 13 amino acids. Germline CDR1 and CDR2: SGHTA and FQGTGA. Trimming took 6 bases from V and 6 from J, leaving 12 bases between them. In DNA, the CDR3 is TGTGCCAGCAGTTCCCACCCCACCAATGAGCAGTTCTTC. It is translated as CASSSHPTNEQFF.

The V call is TRBV5-1, the J call TRBJ2-5, with D perhaps assigned TRBD1 or TRBD2 (6 bases each). Germline V gene data show CDR1 as SGHRS and CDR2 as YFSETQ. V was cut by 3 bases and J by 7 bases, with 19 bases left in between. This CDR3 comprises 15 residues. This CDR3 reads CASSYGTGRGGTQYF. The CDR3 DNA is TGCGCCAGCAGCTACGGGACTGGTCGAGGGGGGACCCAGTACTTC.